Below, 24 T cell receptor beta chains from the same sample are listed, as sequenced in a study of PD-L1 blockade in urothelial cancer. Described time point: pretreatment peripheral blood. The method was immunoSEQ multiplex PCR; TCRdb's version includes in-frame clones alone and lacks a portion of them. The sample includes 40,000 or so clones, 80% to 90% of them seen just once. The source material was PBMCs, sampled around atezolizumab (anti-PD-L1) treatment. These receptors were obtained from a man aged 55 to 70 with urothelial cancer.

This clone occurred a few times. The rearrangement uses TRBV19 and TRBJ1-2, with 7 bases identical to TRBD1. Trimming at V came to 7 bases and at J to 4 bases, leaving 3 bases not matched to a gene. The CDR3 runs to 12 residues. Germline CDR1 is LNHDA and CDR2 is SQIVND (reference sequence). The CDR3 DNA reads TGTGCCAGTAAACAGGGGCCCTATGGCTACACCTTC. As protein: CASKQGPYGYTF.

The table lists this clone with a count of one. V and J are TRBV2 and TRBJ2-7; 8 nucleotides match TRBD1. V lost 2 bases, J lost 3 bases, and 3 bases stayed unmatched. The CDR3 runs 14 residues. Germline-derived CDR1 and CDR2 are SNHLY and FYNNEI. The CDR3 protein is CASSEFTGGYEQYF. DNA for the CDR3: TGTGCCAGCAGTGAATTCACAGGGGGCTACGAGCAGTACTTC.

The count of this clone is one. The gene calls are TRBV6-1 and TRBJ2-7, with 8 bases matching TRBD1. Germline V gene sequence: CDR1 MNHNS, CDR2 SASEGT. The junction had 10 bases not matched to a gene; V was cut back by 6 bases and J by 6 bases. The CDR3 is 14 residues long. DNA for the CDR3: TGTGCCAGCAGAACAGAGGACAGGGCAGGCGAGCAGTACTTC. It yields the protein CASRTEDRAGEQYF.

CDR3 DNA: TGCGCCAGCAGCCAAGGACTAGCCTTCACAGATACGCAGTATTTT. This codes for CASSQGLAFTDTQYF. V usage is TRBV4-1 and J usage is TRBJ2-3; 7 bases align to TRBD2. Germline V lookup: CDR1 MGHRA, CDR2 YSYEKL. With V trimmed by 1 base and J by 2 bases, 3 bases remained unmatched. CDR3 length: 15 residues.

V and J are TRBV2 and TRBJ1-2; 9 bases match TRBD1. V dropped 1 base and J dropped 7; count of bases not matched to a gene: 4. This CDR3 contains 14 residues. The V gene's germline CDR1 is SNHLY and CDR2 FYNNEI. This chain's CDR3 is CASSEDRGRLGYTF. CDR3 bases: TGTGCCAGCAGTGAAGACAGGGGGCGCCTTGGCTACACCTTC. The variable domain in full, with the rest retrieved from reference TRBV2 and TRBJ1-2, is EPEVTQTPSHQVTQMGQEVILRCVPISNHLYFYWYRQILGQKVEFLVSFYNNEISEKSEIFDDQFSVERPDGSNFTLKIRSTKLEDSAMYFCASSEDRGRLGYTFGSGTRLTVV.

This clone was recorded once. Here the CDR3 reads CRGDSSTEAFF. For the CDR3, the DNA is TGCAGGGGGGACAGCAGCACTGAAGCTTTCTTT. The chain joins TRBV20-1 to TRBJ1-1; TRBD1 aligns across 7 bases. This CDR3 has 11 amino acids. CDR1 and CDR2 (germline): DFQATT, SNEGSKA (reference sequence).

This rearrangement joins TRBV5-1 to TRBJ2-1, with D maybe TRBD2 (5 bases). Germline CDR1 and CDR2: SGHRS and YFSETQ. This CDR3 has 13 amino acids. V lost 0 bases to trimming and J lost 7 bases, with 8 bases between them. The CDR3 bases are TGCGCCAGCAGCTTGGTGGGCGGGAATGAGCAGTTCTTC. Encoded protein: CASSLVGGNEQFF.

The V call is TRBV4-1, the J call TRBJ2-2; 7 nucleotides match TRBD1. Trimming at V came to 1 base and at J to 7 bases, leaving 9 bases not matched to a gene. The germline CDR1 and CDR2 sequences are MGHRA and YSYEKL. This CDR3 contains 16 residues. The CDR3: CASSQVAGGRGGELFF. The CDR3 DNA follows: TGCGCCAGCAGCCAAGTCGCAGGGGGTCGGGGCGGGGAGCTGTTTTTT.

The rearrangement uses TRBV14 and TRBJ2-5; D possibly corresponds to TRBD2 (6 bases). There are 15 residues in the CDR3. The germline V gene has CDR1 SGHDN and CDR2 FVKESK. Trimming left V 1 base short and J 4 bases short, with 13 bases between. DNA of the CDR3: TGTGCCAGCAGCCAAGCGTTCGGGAGAGGAGAGACCCAGTACTTC. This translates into CASSQAFGRGETQYF.

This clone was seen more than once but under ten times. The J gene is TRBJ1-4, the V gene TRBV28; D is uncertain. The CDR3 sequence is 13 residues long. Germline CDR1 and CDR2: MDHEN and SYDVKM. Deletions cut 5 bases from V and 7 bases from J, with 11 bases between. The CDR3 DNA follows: TGTGCCAGCAGTCACCCGTCAGGTGAAAAACTGTTTTTT. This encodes CASSHPSGEKLFF.

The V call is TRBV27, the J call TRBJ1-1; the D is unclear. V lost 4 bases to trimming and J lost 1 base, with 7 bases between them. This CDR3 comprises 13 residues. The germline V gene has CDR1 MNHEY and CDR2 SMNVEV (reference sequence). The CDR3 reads CASSSSGNTEAFF. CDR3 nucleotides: TGTGCCAGCAGTTCGTCCGGGAACACTGAAGCTTTCTTT.

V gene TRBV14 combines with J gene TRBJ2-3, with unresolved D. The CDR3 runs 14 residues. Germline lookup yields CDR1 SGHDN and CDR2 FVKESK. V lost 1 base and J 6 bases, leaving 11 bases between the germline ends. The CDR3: CASSQASSRDTQYF. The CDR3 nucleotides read TGTGCCAGCAGCCAAGCCTCGAGTCGGGATACGCAGTATTTT.

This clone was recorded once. The DNA of the CDR3 is TGTGCCAGTAGTATAGCGGTAGGAGGCTACCAAGAGACCCAGTACTTC. It yields the protein CASSIAVGGYQETQYF. The chain joins TRBV19 to TRBJ2-5, with a possible D match to TRBD2 (5 bases). The length of the CDR3 is 16 residues. Trimming cost V 1 base and J 0 bases, with 12 bases left between them. Germline V gene data show CDR1 as LNHDA and CDR2 as SQIVND (reference sequence).

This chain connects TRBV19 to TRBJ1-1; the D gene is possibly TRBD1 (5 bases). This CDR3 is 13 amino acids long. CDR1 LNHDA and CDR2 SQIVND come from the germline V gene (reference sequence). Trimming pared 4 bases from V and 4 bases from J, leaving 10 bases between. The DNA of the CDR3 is TGTGCCAGTAGTAATAGGGGTGGCACTGAAGCTTTCTTT. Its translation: CASSNRGGTEAFF. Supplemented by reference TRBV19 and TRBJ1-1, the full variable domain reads DGGITQSPKYLFRKEGQNVTLSCEQNLNHDAMYWYRQDPGQGLRLIYYSQIVNDFQKGDIAEGYSVSREKKESFPLTVTSAQKNPTAFYLCASSNRGGTEAFFGQGTRLTVV.

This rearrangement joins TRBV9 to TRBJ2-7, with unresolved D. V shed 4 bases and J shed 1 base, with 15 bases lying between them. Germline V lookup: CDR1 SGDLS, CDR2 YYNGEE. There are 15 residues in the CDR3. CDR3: CASSPVAVLSYEQYF. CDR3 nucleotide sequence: TGTGCCAGCAGCCCCGTTGCAGTCCTGTCCTACGAGCAGTACTTC.

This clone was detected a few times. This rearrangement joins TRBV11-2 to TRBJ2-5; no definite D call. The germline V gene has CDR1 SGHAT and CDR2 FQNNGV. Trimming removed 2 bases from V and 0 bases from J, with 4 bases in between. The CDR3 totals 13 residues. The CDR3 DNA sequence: TGTGCCAGCAGCTTACCGTACCAAGAGACCCAGTACTTC. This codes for CASSLPYQETQYF.

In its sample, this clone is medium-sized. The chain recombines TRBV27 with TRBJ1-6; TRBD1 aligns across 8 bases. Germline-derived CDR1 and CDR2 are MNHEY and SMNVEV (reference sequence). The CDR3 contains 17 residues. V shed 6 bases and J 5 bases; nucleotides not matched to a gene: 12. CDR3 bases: TGTGCCAGCAGCAATCCCCGCGACAGGGGTAATAATTCACCCCTCCACTTT. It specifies CASSNPRDRGNNSPLHF.

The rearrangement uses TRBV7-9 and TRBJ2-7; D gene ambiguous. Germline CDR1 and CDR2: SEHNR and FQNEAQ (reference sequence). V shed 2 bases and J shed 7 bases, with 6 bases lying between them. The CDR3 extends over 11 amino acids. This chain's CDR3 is CASSLLQEQYF. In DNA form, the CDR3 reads TGTGCCAGCAGCTTACTACAGGAGCAGTACTTC.

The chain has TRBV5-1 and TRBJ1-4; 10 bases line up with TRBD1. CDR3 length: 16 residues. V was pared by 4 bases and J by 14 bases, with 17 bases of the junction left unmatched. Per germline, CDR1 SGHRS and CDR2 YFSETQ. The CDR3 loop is CASSPGIGTGEIRLFF. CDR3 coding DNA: TGCGCCAGCAGCCCCGGAATAGGGACAGGGGAGATTAGGCTGTTTTTT.

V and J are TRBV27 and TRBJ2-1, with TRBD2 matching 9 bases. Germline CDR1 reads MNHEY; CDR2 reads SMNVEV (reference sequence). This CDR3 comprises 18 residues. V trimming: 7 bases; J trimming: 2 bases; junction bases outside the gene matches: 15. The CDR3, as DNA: TGTGCCAGCAACCCAGCGCGAAGCGGGGGGCGAACCTACAATGAGCAGTTCTTC. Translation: CASNPARSGGRTYNEQFF.

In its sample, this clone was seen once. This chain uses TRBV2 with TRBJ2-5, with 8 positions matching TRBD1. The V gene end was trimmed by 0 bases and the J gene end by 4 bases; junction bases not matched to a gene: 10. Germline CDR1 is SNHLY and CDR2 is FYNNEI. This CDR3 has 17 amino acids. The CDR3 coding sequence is TGTGCCAGCAGTGAAGCACGGGCAGGGGGCAGGGGAGAGACCCAGTACTTC. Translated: CASSEARAGGRGETQYF.

Written as DNA, the CDR3 is TGTGCCAGCAGCATTGGGCCCAATGAGCAGTTCTTC. Encoded protein: CASSIGPNEQFF. V usage is TRBV9 and J usage is TRBJ2-1; no definite D call. Germline assignment: CDR1 SGDLS and CDR2 YYNGEE. The V end lost 4 bases, the J end lost 6 bases, and 8 bases lay between the germline ends. CDR3 length: 12 residues.

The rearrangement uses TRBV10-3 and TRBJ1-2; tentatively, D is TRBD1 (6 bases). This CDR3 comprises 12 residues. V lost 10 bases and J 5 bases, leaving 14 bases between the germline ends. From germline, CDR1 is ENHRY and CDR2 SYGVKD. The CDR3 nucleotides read TGTGCCACCTTGGGGGGGGCTTATGGCTACACCTTC. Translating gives CATLGGAYGYTF.

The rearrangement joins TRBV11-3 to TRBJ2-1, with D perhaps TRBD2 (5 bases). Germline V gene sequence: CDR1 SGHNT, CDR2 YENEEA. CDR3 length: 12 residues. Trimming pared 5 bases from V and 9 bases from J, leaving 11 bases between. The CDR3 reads CASSQSGGEQFF. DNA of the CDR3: TGTGCCAGCAGCCAAAGTGGAGGTGAGCAGTTCTTC.